Below, 3 T cell receptor beta chains from the same sample are listed, as sequenced in a study of response to subunit inactivated influenza vaccine. From the RT-PCR reads, TCRdb called clonotypes with MiXCR, one entry per CDR3 protein. In the table there are about 500,000 distinct CDR3 sequences, approximately 15% of which are singletons. The specimen comprised CD4+ T cells sorted from PBMCs, sampled roughly 24 months after vaccination. These receptors were obtained from a man between 45 and 75 years old who received an inactivated influenza vaccine.

The chain has TRBV6-1 and TRBJ2-2, with TRBD2 as a possible D gene (5 bases). Per germline, CDR1 MNHNS and CDR2 SASEGT. With 2 bases removed from V and 0 bases from J, the gap between germline ends came to 10 bases. The CDR3 loop spans 16 amino acids. The CDR3 DNA is TGTGCCAGCAGTGAAAGAGCGGTGACGAACACCGGGGAGCTGTTTTTT. As protein: CASSERAVTNTGELFF.

This clonotype was detected only a few times. The chain joins TRBV20-1 to TRBJ1-2; D is uncertain. Germline V gene lookup returns CDR1 DFQATT and CDR2 SNEGSKA (reference sequence). V lost 1 base and J 4 bases, leaving 13 bases between the germline ends. The CDR3 has 14 amino acids. The CDR3 DNA is TGCAGTGCTAGAGGACATGCGGACCTCTATGGCTACACCTTC. Its translation: CSARGHADLYGYTF.

This chain links TRBV29-1 with TRBJ1-5; D may be TRBD1 (5 bases). The germline V gene has CDR1 SQVTM and CDR2 ANQGSEA. This CDR3 comprises 13 residues. Trimming pared 6 bases from V and 3 bases from J, leaving 12 bases between. The CDR3 nucleotides are TGCAGCGTCTCCCGGGACTACAATCAGCCCCAGCATTTT. Amino acid sequence: CSVSRDYNQPQHF.